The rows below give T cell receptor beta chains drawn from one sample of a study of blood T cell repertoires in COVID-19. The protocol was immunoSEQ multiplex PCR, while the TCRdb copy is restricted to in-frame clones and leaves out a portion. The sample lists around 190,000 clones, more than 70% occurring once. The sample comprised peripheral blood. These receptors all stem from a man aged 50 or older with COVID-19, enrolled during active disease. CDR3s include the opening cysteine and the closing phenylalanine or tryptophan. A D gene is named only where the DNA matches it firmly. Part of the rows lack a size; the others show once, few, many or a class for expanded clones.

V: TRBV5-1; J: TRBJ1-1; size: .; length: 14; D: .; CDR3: CASSLEGQNTEAFF; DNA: TGCGCCAGCAGCTTGGAGGGACAGAACACTGAAGCTTTCTTT
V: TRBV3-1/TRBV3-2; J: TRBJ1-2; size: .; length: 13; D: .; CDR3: CASSQEGRGGYTF; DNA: TGTGCCAGCAGCCAAGAAGGACGAGGGGGCTACACCTTC
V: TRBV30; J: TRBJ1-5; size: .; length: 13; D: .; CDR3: CAFGGEGNQPQHF; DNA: TGTGCCTTCGGGGGTGAGGGGAATCAGCCCCAGCATTTT
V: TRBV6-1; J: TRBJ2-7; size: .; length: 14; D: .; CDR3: CASSELEGGSEQYF; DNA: TGTGCCAGCAGTGAATTGGAAGGGGGATCCGAGCAGTACTTC
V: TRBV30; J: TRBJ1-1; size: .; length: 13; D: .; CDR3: CAWSEGRVTEAFF; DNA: TGTGCCTGGAGTGAAGGCAGGGTCACTGAAGCTTTCTTT
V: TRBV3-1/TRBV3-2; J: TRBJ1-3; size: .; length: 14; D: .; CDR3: CASSQAGSGNTIYF; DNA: TGTGCCAGCAGCCAAGCAGGGTCTGGAAACACCATATATTTT
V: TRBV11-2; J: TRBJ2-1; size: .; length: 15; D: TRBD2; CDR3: CASSLGLAGVREQFF; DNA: TGTGCCAGCAGCTTGGGGCTAGCGGGAGTTCGGGAGCAGTTCTTC
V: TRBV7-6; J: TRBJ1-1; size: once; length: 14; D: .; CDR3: CASSPRSTNTEAFF; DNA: TGTGCCAGCAGCCCTAGGTCCACAAACACTGAAGCTTTCTTT
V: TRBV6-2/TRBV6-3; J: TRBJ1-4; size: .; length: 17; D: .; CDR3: CASSYLGGGTHNEKLFF; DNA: TGTGCCAGCAGTTACTTGGGTGGAGGGACCCATAATGAAAAACTGTTTTTT
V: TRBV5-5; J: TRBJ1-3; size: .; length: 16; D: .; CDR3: CASSLEQTASGNTIYF; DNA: TGTGCCAGCAGCTTGGAACAGACAGCCTCTGGAAACACCATATATTTT
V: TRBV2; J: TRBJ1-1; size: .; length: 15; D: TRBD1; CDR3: CASSPYRGMNTEAFF; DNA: TGTGCCAGCAGCCCCTACAGGGGAATGAACACTGAAGCTTTCTTT
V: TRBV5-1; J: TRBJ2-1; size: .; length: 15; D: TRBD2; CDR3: CASSLVLAGDNEQFF; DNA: TGCGCCAGCAGCTTGGTACTAGCGGGAGACAATGAGCAGTTCTTC
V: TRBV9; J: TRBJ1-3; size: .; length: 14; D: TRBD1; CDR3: CASSVAGGGNTIYF; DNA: TGTGCCAGCAGCGTAGCAGGGGGAGGAAACACCATATATTTT
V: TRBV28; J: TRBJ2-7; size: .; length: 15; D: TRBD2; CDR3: CASTPRGGRGYEQYF; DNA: TGTGCCAGCACCCCCCGGGGAGGGCGCGGTTACGAGCAGTACTTC